These T cell receptor beta chains were read from a single sample in a study of early T cells in non-severe SARS-CoV-2 infection. Each CDR3 protein gets one entry after TCRdb re-called the 5' RACE reads with MiXCR. The sample carries some 81,000 distinct CDR3 sequences, 9% to 10% recorded once. The source material was whole blood. The receptors come from an adult who was a healthcare worker with PCR-confirmed SARS-CoV-2 infection or an uninfected control (not recorded which). CDR3s include the opening cysteine and the closing phenylalanine or tryptophan. D genes are given only for firm matches. Not all rows give a size; the values are once, few, many and, for expanded clones, a class.

cdr3_nt,cdr3_aa,j_call,clone_size,d_call,v_call
TGTGCCAGCAGCTTAGAGGCAGTGCGCAATGAGCAGTTCTTC,CASSLEAVRNEQFF,TRBJ2-1,many,-,TRBV7-8
TGTGCCTGGAAAAGTGGCAGGGGGTCCAGCTTTGAGTACTTC,CAWKSGRGSSFEYF,TRBJ2-7,-,TRBD1,TRBV30
TGTGCCAGCAGTCCCGAGGTTTCCGGCTATGGCTACACCTTC,CASSPEVSGYGYTF,TRBJ1-2,many,-,TRBV6-5
TGTGCCAGCTCACCACTGCGCGGGAGGGAGACCCAGTACTTC,CASSPLRGRETQYF,TRBJ2-5,-,TRBD2,TRBV18
TGTGCCAGCAGCCAATTAGGGAACACTGAAGCTTTCTTT,CASSQLGNTEAFF,TRBJ1-1,many,-,TRBV3-1
TGTGCCAGCAGCTCCACCTTCCCGGGACATCCAACCCGGGGCCAAGAGACCCAGTACTTC,CASSSTFPGHPTRGQETQYF,TRBJ2-5,few,-,TRBV3-1
TGTGCCAGCTCACCAAGTATGGGGACTCTTTACGAGCAGTACTTC,CASSPSMGTLYEQYF,TRBJ2-7,few,-,TRBV18
TGTGCCAGCTCACCAAGACAGGGTATGAACACTGAAGCTTTCTTT,CASSPRQGMNTEAFF,TRBJ1-1,many,TRBD1,TRBV18
TGTGCCAGCAGTTCATCCGGGACAGGCGAGGAGACCCAGTACTTC,CASSSSGTGEETQYF,TRBJ2-5,many,TRBD1,TRBV28
TGTGCCAGCAGTTTCGCGGGAGATTACAATGAGCAGTTCTTC,CASSFAGDYNEQFF,TRBJ2-1,many,TRBD2,TRBV28
TGCAGTGCTAGTGGTAAGGGCAGCTCCTACGAGCAGTACTTC,CSASGKGSSYEQYF,TRBJ2-7,many,-,TRBV20-1
TGTGTCAGCAGCTCGGGACAGTTATACAATGAGCAGTTCTTC,CVSSSGQLYNEQFF,TRBJ2-1,-,TRBD1,TRBV11-3
TGTGCCAGCAGCGGGACCGCGCTCACAGATACGCAGTATTTT,CASSGTALTDTQYF,TRBJ2-3,-,-,TRBV5-5
TGTGCCAGTAGTACCCCGGGTCAGCCCCAGCATTTT,CASSTPGQPQHF,TRBJ1-5,many,-,TRBV19
TGCGCCAGCAGGAAGAGCACAGATACGCAGTATTTT,CASRKSTDTQYF,TRBJ2-3,many,-,TRBV5-1
TGTGCCAGCAGTTTATCGGCGAACACTGAAGCTTTCTTT,CASSLSANTEAFF,TRBJ1-1,many,-,TRBV27
TGTGCCAGCAGCCAACAGGGGGCGACAGATACGCAGTATTTT,CASSQQGATDTQYF,TRBJ2-3,-,TRBD1,TRBV6-4
TGTGCCAGCTATGGGCGGGAGGGCCAAGAGACCCAGTACTTC,CASYGREGQETQYF,TRBJ2-5,few,TRBD2,TRBV2
TGTGCCAGCAGCTTAGGAGGGACTATCTACCATGAGCAGTTCTTC,CASSLGGTIYHEQFF,TRBJ2-1,-,TRBD2,TRBV11-2
TGTGCCAGCAGCTTCGAGGTAGATACGCAGTATTTT,CASSFEVDTQYF,TRBJ2-3,many,-,TRBV13
TGTGCCAGCACCCCCCTACTAGCTGGAAATGAGCAGTTCTTC,CASTPLLAGNEQFF,TRBJ2-1,few,-,TRBV27
TGCGCCAGCAGCCAACCAGCGGGAGGGTCGGATACGCAGTATTTT,CASSQPAGGSDTQYF,TRBJ2-3,-,TRBD2,TRBV4-1
TGCAGTGCTATCCTAGCGGGAGGGATTGGTGAGCAGTTCTTC,CSAILAGGIGEQFF,TRBJ2-1,-,TRBD2,TRBV20-1
TGCAGCGTTGAAGGACTGTCCCAGTACTTC,CSVEGLSQYF,TRBJ2-5,-,-,TRBV29-1
TGTGCCAGCAGCCTACGGGACGGGATTTACGAGCAGTACTTC,CASSLRDGIYEQYF,TRBJ2-7,-,-,TRBV21-1
TGTGCCAGCAGCTTCAACGGAGATTCACCCCTCCACTTT,CASSFNGDSPLHF,TRBJ1-6,many,-,TRBV5-5
TGTGCCAGCAGTCTCGAGGACAGCTCCTACGAGCAGTACTTC,CASSLEDSSYEQYF,TRBJ2-7,many,-,TRBV28
TGTGCCAGCAGCTCCGGACTAGCAGCCAGCACAGATACGCAGTATTTT,CASSSGLAASTDTQYF,TRBJ2-3,-,TRBD2,TRBV11-3
TGTGCCAGCAGTTTCCTCCGGGGTCCCTCCTCCTACAATGAGCAGTTCTTC,CASSFLRGPSSYNEQFF,TRBJ2-1,few,-,TRBV27
TGCGCCAGAGACATGACCTTAGCCAAAAACATTCAGTACTTC,CARDMTLAKNIQYF,TRBJ2-4,many,-,TRBV4-1
TGTGCCAGCAGTTTTGGAACTAGCGGGACGAGCTCCTACAATGAGCAGTTCTTC,CASSFGTSGTSSYNEQFF,TRBJ2-1,few,TRBD2,TRBV28
TGTGCCAGCAGTTTAGTCCAGGCAGCTGGGGCCAACGTCCTGACTTTC,CASSLVQAAGANVLTF,TRBJ2-6,many,-,TRBV12-3/TRBV12-4
TGTGCCAGCAGCTCAATTACGACAGGGTTCGGGGAGCTGTTTTTT,CASSSITTGFGELFF,TRBJ2-2,few,TRBD1,TRBV7-2
TGTGCCAGCAGTTACTGGGATCGGGCGAGTACAGAGACCCAGTACTTC,CASSYWDRASTETQYF,TRBJ2-5,-,-,TRBV6-2/TRBV6-3
TGCGCCAGCAGCTGGGGGTCCGGGACAGGTAATGAAAAACTGTTTTTT,CASSWGSGTGNEKLFF,TRBJ1-4,many,TRBD1,TRBV5-1
TGTGCCAGCAGCCAAGACTCACGGCTAGCGGTCTACGAGCAGTACTTC,CASSQDSRLAVYEQYF,TRBJ2-7,-,TRBD2,TRBV3-1
TGTGCCAGCAGTTTAGCCAGGGGGCACTACAATGAGCAGTTCTTC,CASSLARGHYNEQFF,TRBJ2-1,many,TRBD1,TRBV12-3/TRBV12-4
TGCAGTGCCATTCCCGATGACAGGGACAGGGCCTATGGCTACACCTTC,CSAIPDDRDRAYGYTF,TRBJ1-2,many,TRBD1,TRBV20-1
TGTGCCAGCAGCTTGGAGGGGGATCACGAGCAGTACTTC,CASSLEGDHEQYF,TRBJ2-7,many,-,TRBV5-5
TGTGCCAGCAGCCAAGGGCTAGCGGGCCTCTACGAGCAGTACTTC,CASSQGLAGLYEQYF,TRBJ2-7,many,TRBD2,TRBV14
TGCGCCAGCAGCTTGGATGGGGCCAACGTCCTGACTTTC,CASSLDGANVLTF,TRBJ2-6,many,-,TRBV5-1
TGTGCCAGCAGCTTGGACAGGCTGCTGGAAAAACTGTTTTTT,CASSLDRLLEKLFF,TRBJ1-4,-,TRBD1,TRBV12-3/TRBV12-4
TGTGCCACCTCTAGCGGGATGAGCACCGGGGAGCTGTTTTTT,CATSSGMSTGELFF,TRBJ2-2,many,TRBD2,TRBV15
TGTGCCAGCAGTGAGCGGACAGTAGAAAACATTCAGTACTTC,CASSERTVENIQYF,TRBJ2-4,-,-,TRBV25-1
TGCGCCAGCAGCCCTAGCCCAACGGAGTCAAGAAACTATGGCTACACCTTC,CASSPSPTESRNYGYTF,TRBJ1-2,few,-,TRBV5-1
TGTGCCAGCACCCTCACAGGGGGCCCCTACAATGAGCAGTTCTTC,CASTLTGGPYNEQFF,TRBJ2-1,-,TRBD1,TRBV5-4
TGCGCCAGCAGTCAACATAGGCCGGGACAGGGAACCGGGGAGCTGTTTTTT,CASSQHRPGQGTGELFF,TRBJ2-2,many,TRBD1,TRBV23-1
TGTGCCAGCAGCCCACTAATACAGGGCTACGAGCAGTACTTC,CASSPLIQGYEQYF,TRBJ2-7,many,-,TRBV3-1